Below are 29 T cell receptor beta chains sequenced from a single sample in a study of CD8 T cells in Susac syndrome. The RNA input was about 0.5 to 1 ug, and it was reverse transcribed with random hexamers. TCRdb reprocessed the immunoSEQ multiplex PCR reads with MiXCR, giving one entry per CDR3 protein. This table has about 130,000 distinct CDR3 sequences, 95% appearing once. The sequenced material came from CD8+ T cells from PBMCs. These receptor sequences come from a human donor with Susac syndrome.

V and J are TRBV19 and TRBJ1-2; D is perhaps TRBD1 (6 bases). This CDR3 has 14 residues. The germline CDR1 and CDR2 sequences are LNHDA and SQIVND (reference sequence). Between the trimmed V and J ends, which lost 5 bases and 3 bases, there was a span of 13 bases. The DNA for the CDR3 is TGTGCCAGTAGTTCGGGGGGCTCTTACTATGGCTACACCTTC. It encodes CASSSGGSYYGYTF.

V is TRBV28 and J is TRBJ1-2, with D hard to call. CDR3 length equals 14 residues. V was cut by 5 bases and J by 4 bases, with 14 bases left in between. Per the germline V gene, CDR1 is MDHEN and CDR2 is SYDVKM. CDR3 loop: CASSLRAVRYGYTF. CDR3 nucleotides: TGTGCCAGCAGTCTCCGGGCGGTACGCTATGGCTACACCTTC.

The chain uses TRBV11-2 and TRBJ2-7; no firm D call. The CDR3 sequence is 15 residues long. The germline CDR1 and CDR2 sequences are SGHAT and FQNNGV. The V gene lost 1 base and the J gene lost 0 bases, with 10 bases spanning the gap. In nucleotides, the CDR3 is TGTGCCAGCAGCTTAGGGACGTATAGCTCCTACGAGCAGTACTTC. Protein sequence: CASSLGTYSSYEQYF.

The chain joins TRBV7-8 to TRBJ2-1; 11 positions agree with TRBD2. The CDR3 spans 16 residues. After removal of 5 bases from V and 1 base from J, the junction contained 4 bases not matched to a gene. CDR1 and CDR2 from the germline V gene are SGHVS and FQNEAQ. The CDR3 here is CASSDRTSGSYNEQFF. CDR3 DNA: TGTGCCAGCAGCGACCGGACTAGCGGGTCCTACAATGAGCAGTTCTTC.

This chain uses TRBV12-3 or TRBV12-4 with TRBJ2-2, with 8 bases matching TRBD1. The CDR3 length is 15 residues. Trimming cost V 3 bases and J 5 bases; bases outside gene matches: 5. CDR3 in amino acids: CASSLTGELTGELFF. CDR3 in DNA: TGTGCCAGCAGTTTGACAGGGGAATTGACCGGGGAGCTGTTTTTT.

As for this clonotype: As the CDR3 is not closed by the conserved phenylalanine or tryptophan, this likely results from a read error. CDR3 sequence (DNA): TGTGCCAGCAGTGCCTCAGGGGGCCCTCAGCCCCAGCATCTT. It yields the protein CASSASGGPQPQHL. V usage is TRBV27 and J usage is TRBJ1-5, with 8 bases fitting TRBD1. The ends lost 5 bases at V and 6 bases at J; junction bases unmatched: 6. Germline lookup yields CDR1 MNHEY and CDR2 SMNVEV (reference sequence). The CDR3 runs 14 residues.

The genes are TRBV4-1 and TRBJ1-1; D gene ambiguous. From germline, CDR1 is MGHRA and CDR2 YSYEKL. The V end was cut by 1 base, the J end by 1 base, with 7 bases between. This CDR3 region has 14 residues. CDR3 nucleotides: TGCGCCAGCAGCCAAGGCATTGAGAACACTGAAGCTTTCTTT. It specifies CASSQGIENTEAFF.

The chain uses TRBV9 and TRBJ2-7; 11 nucleotides line up with TRBD2. The junction had 9 bases not matched to a gene; V was cut back by 0 bases and J by 7 bases. The CDR3 covers 16 residues. CDR1 and CDR2 (germline): SGDLS, YYNGEE. The CDR3 spells CASSVDIAGGLGEQYF. CDR3 bases: TGTGCCAGCAGCGTAGACATAGCGGGAGGGCTTGGTGAGCAGTACTTC.

The sample holds one count of this clonotype. The V and J genes are TRBV28 and TRBJ1-1, with TRBD1 as a possible D gene (5 bases). Germline loops: CDR1 MDHEN, CDR2 SYDVKM. Trimming left V 3 bases short and J 2 bases short, with 13 bases between. The CDR3 is 15 amino acids. For the CDR3, the DNA is TGTGCCAGCAGTTTGCCCATCGGGGGTAACACTGAAGCTTTCTTT. The encoded protein is CASSLPIGGNTEAFF.

V usage is TRBV12-3 or TRBV12-4 and J usage is TRBJ1-1, with TRBD1 as a possible D gene (6 bases). This CDR3 is built from 13 residues. Trimming took off 7 bases at V and 10 bases at J, with 19 bases between the two ends. In DNA form, the CDR3 reads TGTGCCAGCACCCCGACAGGTGTACAGGGAGCTTTCTTT. Amino acids: CASTPTGVQGAFF.

The genes are TRBV29-1 and TRBJ2-7; maybe TRBD1 (5 bases). Germline-derived CDR1 and CDR2 are SQVTM and ANQGSEA. The CDR3 is 13 residues long. The ends were cut back, 0 bases at V and 3 bases at J, with 9 bases in the middle. CDR3 amino acids: CSVEDRDNYEQYF. CDR3 DNA: TGCAGCGTTGAAGACAGGGATAACTACGAGCAGTACTTC.

V is TRBV3-1 and J is TRBJ2-1; D is unclear. With 1 base removed from V and 5 bases from J, the gap between germline ends came to 6 bases. The V gene's germline CDR1 is LGHDT and CDR2 YNNKEL (reference sequence). This CDR3 region has 13 residues. In nucleotides, the CDR3 is TGTGCCAGCAGCCAAGGCCTTCACAATGAGCAGTTCTTC. Protein product: CASSQGLHNEQFF.

This sequence joins TRBV5-4 and TRBJ2-1; a weak D match, TRBD1 (6 bases). CDR1 and CDR2 (germline): SGHNT, YYREEE (reference sequence). V was trimmed by 2 bases and J by 7 bases, leaving 10 bases between them. The CDR3 loop spans 13 amino acids. The CDR3 is CASSFWGRNEQFF. The CDR3 DNA sequence: TGTGCCAGCAGCTTTTGGGGGCGTAATGAGCAGTTCTTC.

The chain uses TRBV4-2 and TRBJ2-5; TRBD2 matches 13 bases. Per the germline V gene, CDR1 is LGHNA and CDR2 is YNFKEQ. The CDR3 is 14 amino acids. Trimming cost V 4 bases and J 14 bases; bases outside gene matches: 10. The CDR3 sequence: CASSPGLAGDLGYF. The CDR3 region has the DNA TGTGCCAGCAGCCCCGGACTAGCGGGAGATTTGGGTTACTTC.

The CDR3 here is CASSNLGETQYF. The CDR3 coding sequence is TGTGCCAGCAGCAATCTAGGGGAGACCCAGTACTTC. The gene calls are TRBV12-3 or TRBV12-4 and TRBJ2-5; D unresolved. This CDR3 spans 12 amino acids. Trimming left V 6 bases short and J 5 bases short, with 10 bases between.

V usage is TRBV6-4 and J usage is TRBJ2-1; no clear D gene. V lost 2 bases and J 1 base, leaving 12 bases between the germline ends. The CDR3 contains 16 residues. The germline V gene has CDR1 MRHNA and CDR2 SNTAGT. The CDR3 spells CASSDVETYSYNEQFF. The CDR3 DNA follows: TGTGCCAGCAGTGACGTTGAGACCTATTCCTACAATGAGCAGTTCTTC.

The V gene is TRBV9, the J gene TRBJ1-4; D remains unclear. This CDR3 contains 11 residues. With 0 bases removed from V and 8 bases from J, the gap between germline ends came to 2 bases. CDR1 and CDR2 from the germline V gene are SGDLS and YYNGEE. The CDR3 region has the DNA TGTGCCAGCAGCGTAGGGGAAAAACTGTTTTTT. Its protein product is CASSVGEKLFF.

This rearrangement joins TRBV13 to TRBJ2-7, with 10 nucleotides matching TRBD1. Germline loops: CDR1 PRHDT, CDR2 FYEKMQ (reference sequence). The CDR3 has 15 residues. V trimming: 6 bases; J trimming: 8 bases; junction bases outside the gene matches: 13. CDR3 sequence reads: CASSTPGQGLPQQYF. Here the CDR3 DNA reads TGTGCCAGCAGTACCCCGGGACAGGGGTTACCCCAGCAGTACTTC.

J is TRBJ2-1 and V is TRBV29-1; TRBD1 agrees at 7 bases. The junction had 3 bases not matched to a gene; V was cut back by 3 bases and J by 7 bases. The CDR3 spans 12 residues. Germline loops: CDR1 SQVTM, CDR2 ANQGSEA. CDR3 sequence reads: CSVEGRGNEQFF. Written as DNA, the CDR3 is TGCAGCGTTGAGGGCAGGGGGAATGAGCAGTTCTTC.

The chain recombines TRBV30 with TRBJ2-1; tentatively, D is TRBD2 (6 bases). The CDR3 spans 19 residues. CDR1 is GTSNPN and CDR2 is SVGIG in the germline V gene (reference sequence). The germline V and J ends were trimmed by 5 bases and 3 bases, with 29 bases remaining between them. The DNA for the CDR3 is TGTGCCTGGGGGGGTGGCCTAGCGCGACCTAAGGGGAGCTACAATGAGCAGTTCTTC. It yields the protein CAWGGGLARPKGSYNEQFF.

This chain links TRBV30 with TRBJ2-2, with TRBD1 identical over 7 bases. The trim removed 8 bases at V and 4 bases at J, leaving 10 bases unmatched. This CDR3 comprises 14 residues. Germline V gives CDR1 GTSNPN, CDR2 SVGIG (reference sequence). The CDR3 sequence is CAGPTGVGTGELFF. The DNA for the CDR3 is TGTGCCGGCCCAACAGGGGTTGGCACCGGGGAGCTGTTTTTT.

The rearrangement uses TRBV2 and TRBJ2-1; D is uncertain. The CDR3 runs 11 residues. From germline, CDR1 is SNHLY and CDR2 FYNNEI. The V gene lost 8 bases and the J gene lost 6 bases, with 8 bases spanning the gap. As DNA, the CDR3 is TGTGCCAGCCGATCTCCCAATGAGCAGTTCTTC. This gives the protein CASRSPNEQFF. The full variable domain, rest sourced from reference TRBV2 and TRBJ2-1, is EPEVTQTPSHQVTQMGQEVILRCVPISNHLYFYWYRQILGQKVEFLVSFYNNEISEKSEIFDDQFSVERPDGSNFTLKIRSTKLEDSAMYFCASRSPNEQFFGPGTRLTVL.

The chain joins TRBV30 to TRBJ2-7; possibly TRBD1 for D (6 bases). The CDR3 runs to 15 residues. Germline V gene sequence: CDR1 GTSNPN, CDR2 SVGIG (reference sequence). Trimming stripped 0 bases from V and 3 bases from J, with 15 bases between. CDR3 residues: CAWSVRWDKIYEQYF. The CDR3 nucleotides read TGTGCCTGGAGTGTACGGTGGGACAAGATCTACGAGCAGTACTTC.

V and J are TRBV5-4 and TRBJ2-7; TRBD1 is a possible D gene (5 bases). CDR3 length: 13 residues. V gave up 0 bases and J gave up 5 bases, with 9 bases separating them. Germline V gene lookup returns CDR1 SGHNT and CDR2 YYREEE (reference sequence). CDR3 protein: CASSLAGNDEQYF. The CDR3 region has the DNA TGTGCCAGCAGCTTGGCAGGGAACGACGAGCAGTACTTC. Drawing the rest from reference TRBV5-4 and TRBJ2-7, the complete variable domain is ETGVTQSPTHLIKTRGQQVTLRCSSQSGHNTVSWYQQALGQGPQFIFQYYREEENGRGNFPPRFSGLQFPNYSSELNVNALELDDSALYLCASSLAGNDEQYFGPGTRLTVT.

The J gene is TRBJ2-2, the V gene TRBV12-3 or TRBV12-4, with D perhaps matching TRBD1 or TRBD2 (5 bases each). The CDR3 contains 14 residues. The ends were cut back, 7 bases at V and 4 bases at J, with 13 bases in the middle. The CDR3 loop is CASTGTPGTGELFF. Here the CDR3 DNA reads TGTGCCAGCACCGGGACCCCCGGCACCGGGGAGCTGTTTTTT.

In DNA form, the CDR3 reads TGCGCCAGCAGCTCCCCGGAGATCGCGGGAGGCCTCAATGAGCAGTTCTTC. Protein: CASSSPEIAGGLNEQFF. The chain joins TRBV5-1 to TRBJ2-1; 8 positions match TRBD2. The V gene's germline CDR1 is SGHRS and CDR2 YFSETQ. The CDR3 has 17 amino acids. V was pared by 3 bases and J by 6 bases, with 14 bases of the junction left unmatched.

The rearrangement joins TRBV14 to TRBJ1-2; possibly TRBD1 for D (6 bases). This CDR3 region has 18 residues. The germline V and J ends were trimmed by 4 bases and 3 bases, with 24 bases remaining between them. Germline CDR1 and CDR2: SGHDN and FVKESK. This CDR3 is CASSPHSWVTGYDYGYTF. The CDR3 DNA follows: TGTGCCAGCAGCCCTCACAGTTGGGTTACAGGGTATGACTATGGCTACACCTTC. The complete variable domain, with remaining parts taken from reference TRBV14 and TRBJ1-2, reads EAGVTQFPSHSVIEKGQTVTLRCDPISGHDNLYWYRRVMGKEIKFLLHFVKESKQDESGMPNNRFLAERTGGTYSTLKVQPAELEDSGVYFCASSPHSWVTGYDYGYTFGSGTRLTVV.

The chain uses TRBV28 and TRBJ2-5; 7 positions agree with TRBD1. V shed 4 bases and J 3 bases; nucleotides not matched to a gene: 8. The CDR3 is 15 residues long. From germline, CDR1 is MDHEN and CDR2 SYDVKM. The CDR3 loop is CASSSSHDREETQYF. CDR3 bases: TGTGCCAGCAGTTCTTCACATGACAGGGAAGAGACCCAGTACTTC.

The J gene is TRBJ2-2, the V gene TRBV27; D gene ambiguous. Germline assignment: CDR1 MNHEY and CDR2 SMNVEV (reference sequence). The CDR3 sequence is 14 residues long. The V and J ends lost 2 bases and 2 bases respectively, with 6 bases between them. In DNA, the CDR3 is TGTGCCAGCAGTTTAGGGTTTAACACCGGGGAGCTGTTTTTT. Residues: CASSLGFNTGELFF.